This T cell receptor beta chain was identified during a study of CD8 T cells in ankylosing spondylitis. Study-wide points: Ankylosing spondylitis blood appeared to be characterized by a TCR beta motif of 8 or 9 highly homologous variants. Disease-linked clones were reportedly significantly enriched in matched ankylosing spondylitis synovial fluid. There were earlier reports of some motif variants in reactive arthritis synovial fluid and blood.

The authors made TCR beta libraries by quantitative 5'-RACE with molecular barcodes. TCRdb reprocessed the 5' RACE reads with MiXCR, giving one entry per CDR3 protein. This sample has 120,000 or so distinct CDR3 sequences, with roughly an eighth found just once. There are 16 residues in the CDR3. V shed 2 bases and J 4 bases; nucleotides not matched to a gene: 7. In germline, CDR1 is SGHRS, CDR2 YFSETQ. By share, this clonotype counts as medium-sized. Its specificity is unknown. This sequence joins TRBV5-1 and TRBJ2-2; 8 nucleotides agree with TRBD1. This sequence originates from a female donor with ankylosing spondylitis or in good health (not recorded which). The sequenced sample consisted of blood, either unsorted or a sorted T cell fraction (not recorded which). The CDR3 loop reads CASSFRQGPSTGELFF. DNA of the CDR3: TGCGCCAGCAGCTTTCGACAGGGGCCTTCCACCGGGGAGCTGTTTTTT.